This T cell receptor beta chain was obtained from a study of blood T cell repertoires in COVID-19. Study as a whole: Nucleic acid was either cDNA or gDNA, and it came from T cells, B-cell-depleted T cells, or PBMCs.

How the authors handled the data: It was from reference gene primer amplification that nucleated cell counts were estimated. The method was immunoSEQ multiplex PCR; TCRdb's version includes in-frame clones alone and lacks a portion of them. V and J calls and clone size are those listed in that table; D and trimming were worked out from the DNA. The sample holds tens of thousands of clones, 81% seen once. This CDR3 is built from 13 residues. Germline V gene lookup returns CDR1 SGHVS and CDR2 FQNEAQ. V was trimmed by 2 bases and J by 1 base, leaving 5 bases between them. Turning to this clone: This sample also contains other DNA sequences that code for the same CDR3.

The receptor comes from a man older than 75 with acute or convalescent COVID-19. Sequenced: peripheral blood. The chain couples TRBV7-8 to TRBJ1-1, with D perhaps matching TRBD1 (5 bases). CDR3 loop: CASSLTGNTEAFF. CDR3 DNA sequence: TGTGCCAGCAGCTTAACAGGGAACACTGAAGCTTTCTTT.